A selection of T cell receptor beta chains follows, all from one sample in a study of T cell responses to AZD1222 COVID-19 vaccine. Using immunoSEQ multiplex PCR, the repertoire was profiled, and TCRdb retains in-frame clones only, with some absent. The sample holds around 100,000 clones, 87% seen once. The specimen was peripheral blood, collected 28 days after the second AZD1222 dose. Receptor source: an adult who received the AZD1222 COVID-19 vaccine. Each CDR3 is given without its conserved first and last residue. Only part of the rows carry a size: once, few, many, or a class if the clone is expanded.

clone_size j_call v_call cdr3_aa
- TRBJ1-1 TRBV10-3 AISENRDGAF
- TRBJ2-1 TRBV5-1 ASSLAQGAYNEQF
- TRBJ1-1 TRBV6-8 ASSYSRNTEAF
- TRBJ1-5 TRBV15 ATREPGSNQPQH
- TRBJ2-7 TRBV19 ASSIATGTYEQY
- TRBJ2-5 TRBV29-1 SGALAGGRETQY
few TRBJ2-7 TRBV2 ASSSVSYEQY
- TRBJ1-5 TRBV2 ASSVRSSNQPQH
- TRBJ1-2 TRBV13 ASSLTGGTGYT
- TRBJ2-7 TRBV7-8 ASSLRLAGGPHTYEQY